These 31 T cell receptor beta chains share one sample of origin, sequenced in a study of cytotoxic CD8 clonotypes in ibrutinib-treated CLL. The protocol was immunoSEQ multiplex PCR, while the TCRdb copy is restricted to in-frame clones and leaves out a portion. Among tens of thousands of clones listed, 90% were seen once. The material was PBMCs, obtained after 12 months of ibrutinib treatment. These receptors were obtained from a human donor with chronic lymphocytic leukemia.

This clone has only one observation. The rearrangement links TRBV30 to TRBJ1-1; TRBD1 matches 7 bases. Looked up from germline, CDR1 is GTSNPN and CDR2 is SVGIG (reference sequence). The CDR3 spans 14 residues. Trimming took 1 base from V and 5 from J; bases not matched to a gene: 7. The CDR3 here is CAWSARGSRTEAFF. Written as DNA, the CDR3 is TGTGCCTGGAGTGCCAGGGGGTCGCGTACTGAAGCTTTCTTT. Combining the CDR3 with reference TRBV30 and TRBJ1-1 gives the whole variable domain SQTIHQWPATLVQPVGSPLSLECTVEGTSNPNLYWYRQAAGRGLQLLFYSVGIGQISSEVPQNLSASRPQDRQFILSSKKLLLSDSGFYLCAWSARGSRTEAFFGQGTRLTVV.

CDR3 DNA sequence: TGTGCCTGGAGCGGAACCCGCAGGGGATTCTTCGGAAACACCATATATTTT. This codes for CAWSGTRRGFFGNTIYF. V is TRBV30 and J is TRBJ1-3; tentative D call: TRBD1 (6 bases). The CDR3 consists of 17 residues. Between the trimmed V and J ends, which lost 3 bases and 4 bases, there was a span of 22 bases. CDR1 and CDR2 (germline): GTSNPN, SVGIG (reference sequence).

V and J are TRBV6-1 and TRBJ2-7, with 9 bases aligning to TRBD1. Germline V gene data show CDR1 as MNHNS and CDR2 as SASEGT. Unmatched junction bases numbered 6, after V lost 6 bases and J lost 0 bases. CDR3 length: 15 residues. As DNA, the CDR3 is TGTGCCAGCAGAACTCCGGGACAGGGCTCCTACGAGCAGTACTTC. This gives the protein CASRTPGQGSYEQYF.

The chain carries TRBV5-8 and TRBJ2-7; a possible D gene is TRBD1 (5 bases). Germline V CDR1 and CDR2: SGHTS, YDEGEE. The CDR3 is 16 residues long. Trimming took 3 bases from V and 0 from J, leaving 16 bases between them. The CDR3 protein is CASSSLAGFRSYEQYF. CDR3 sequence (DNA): TGTGCCAGCAGCTCTTTGGCAGGGTTCCGCTCCTACGAGCAGTACTTC.

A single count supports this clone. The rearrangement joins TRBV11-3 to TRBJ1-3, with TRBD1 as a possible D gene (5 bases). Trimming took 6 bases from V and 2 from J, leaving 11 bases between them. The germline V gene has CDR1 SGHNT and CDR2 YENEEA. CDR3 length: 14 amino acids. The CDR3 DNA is TGTGCCAGCAGTTCCGGGACGACTGGAAACACCATATATTTT. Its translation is CASSSGTTGNTIYF.

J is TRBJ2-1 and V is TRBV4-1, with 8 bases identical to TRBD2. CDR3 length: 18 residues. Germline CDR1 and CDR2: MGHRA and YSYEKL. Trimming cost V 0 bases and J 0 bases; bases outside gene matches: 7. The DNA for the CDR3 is TGCGCCAGCAGCCAAGATGCCGCGGGAGGTATCTCCTACAATGAGCAGTTCTTC. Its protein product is CASSQDAAGGISYNEQFF.

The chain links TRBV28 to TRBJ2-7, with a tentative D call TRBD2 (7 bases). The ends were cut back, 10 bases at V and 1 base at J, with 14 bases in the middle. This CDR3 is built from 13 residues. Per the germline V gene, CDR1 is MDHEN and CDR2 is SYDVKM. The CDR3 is CATRGRVSYEQYF. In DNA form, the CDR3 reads TGTGCCACTAGGGGGAGGGTGTCCTACGAGCAGTACTTC.

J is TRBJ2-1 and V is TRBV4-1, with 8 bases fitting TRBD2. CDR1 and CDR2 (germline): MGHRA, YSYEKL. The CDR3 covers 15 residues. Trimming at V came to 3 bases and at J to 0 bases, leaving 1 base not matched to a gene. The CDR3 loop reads CASSQSGGSYNEQFF. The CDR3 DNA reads TGCGCCAGCAGCCAGAGCGGGGGCTCCTACAATGAGCAGTTCTTC.

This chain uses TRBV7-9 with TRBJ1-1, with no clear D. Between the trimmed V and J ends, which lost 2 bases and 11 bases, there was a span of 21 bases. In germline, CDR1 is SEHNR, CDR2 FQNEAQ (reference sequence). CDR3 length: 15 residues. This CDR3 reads CASSLPLTSLRWAFF. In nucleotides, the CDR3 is TGTGCCAGCAGCTTACCGTTAACCTCTTTGCGATGGGCTTTCTTT.

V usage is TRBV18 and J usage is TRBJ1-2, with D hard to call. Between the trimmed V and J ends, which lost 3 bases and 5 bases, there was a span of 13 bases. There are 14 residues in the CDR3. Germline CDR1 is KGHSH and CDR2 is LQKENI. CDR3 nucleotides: TGTGCCAGCTCACCTGGGAGGGAGGTTTATGGCTACACCTTC. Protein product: CASSPGREVYGYTF.

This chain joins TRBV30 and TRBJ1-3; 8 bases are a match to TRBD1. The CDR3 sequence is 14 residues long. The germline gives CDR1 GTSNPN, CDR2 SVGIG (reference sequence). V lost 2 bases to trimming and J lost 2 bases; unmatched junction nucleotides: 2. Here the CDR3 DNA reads TGTGCCTGGAGTCGGACAGGGACTGGAAACACCATATATTTT. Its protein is CAWSRTGTGNTIYF.

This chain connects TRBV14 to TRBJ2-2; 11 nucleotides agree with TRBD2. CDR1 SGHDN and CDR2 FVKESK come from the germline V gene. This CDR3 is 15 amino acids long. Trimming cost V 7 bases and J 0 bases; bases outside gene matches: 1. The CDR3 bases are TGTGCCAGCACACTAGCGGGAGCGAACACCGGGGAGCTGTTTTTT. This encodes CASTLAGANTGELFF. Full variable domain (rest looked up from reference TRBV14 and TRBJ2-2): EAGVTQFPSHSVIEKGQTVTLRCDPISGHDNLYWYRRVMGKEIKFLLHFVKESKQDESGMPNNRFLAERTGGTYSTLKVQPAELEDSGVYFCASTLAGANTGELFFGEGSRLTVL.

In DNA form, the CDR3 reads TGTGCCAGCAGCGCCAGACTAGCGGGAGGCCTGAGTCAATACGAGCAGTACTTC. Translating it yields CASSARLAGGLSQYEQYF. This rearrangement joins TRBV7-2 to TRBJ2-7, with 13 bases that match TRBD2. The CDR3 has 18 residues. CDR1 and CDR2 from the germline V gene are SGHTA and FQGNSA. V was pared by 5 bases and J by 4 bases, with 14 bases of the junction left unmatched.

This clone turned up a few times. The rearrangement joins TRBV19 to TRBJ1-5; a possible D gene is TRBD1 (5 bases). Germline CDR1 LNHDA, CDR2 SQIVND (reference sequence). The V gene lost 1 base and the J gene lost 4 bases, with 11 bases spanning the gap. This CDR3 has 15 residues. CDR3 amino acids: CASSIVGDRNQPQHF. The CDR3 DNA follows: TGTGCCAGTAGTATAGTAGGGGACCGAAATCAGCCCCAGCATTTT.

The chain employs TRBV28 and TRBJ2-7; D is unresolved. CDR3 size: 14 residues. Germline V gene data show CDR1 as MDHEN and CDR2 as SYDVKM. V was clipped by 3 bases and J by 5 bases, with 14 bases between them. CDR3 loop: CASSLAATYHEQYF. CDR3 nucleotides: TGTGCCAGCAGTTTGGCGGCCACCTATCACGAGCAGTACTTC.

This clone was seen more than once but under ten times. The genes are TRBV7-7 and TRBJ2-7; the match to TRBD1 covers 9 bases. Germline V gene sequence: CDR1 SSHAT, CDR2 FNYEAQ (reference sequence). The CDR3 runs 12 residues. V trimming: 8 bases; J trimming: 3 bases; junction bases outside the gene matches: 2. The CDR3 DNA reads TGTGCCAGCTGGACAGGGGACTACGAGCAGTACTTC. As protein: CASWTGDYEQYF. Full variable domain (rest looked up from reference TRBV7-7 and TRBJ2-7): GAGVSQSPRYKVTKRGQDVTLRCDPISSHATLYWYQQALGQGPEFLTYFNYEAQPDKSGLPSDRFSAERPEGSISTLTIQRTEQRDSAMYRCASWTGDYEQYFGPGTRLTVT.

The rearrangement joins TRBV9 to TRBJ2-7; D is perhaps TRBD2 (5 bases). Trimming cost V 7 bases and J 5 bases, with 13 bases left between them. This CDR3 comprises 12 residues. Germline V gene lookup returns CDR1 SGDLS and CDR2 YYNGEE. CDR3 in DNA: TGTGCCAGCGGAAGGGAGTCCCACGAGCAGTACTTC. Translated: CASGRESHEQYF. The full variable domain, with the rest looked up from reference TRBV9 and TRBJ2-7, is DSGVTQTPKHLITATGQRVTLRCSPRSGDLSVYWYQQSLDQGLQFLIQYYNGEERAKGNILERFSAQQFPDLHSELNLSSLELGDSALYFCASGRESHEQYFGPGTRLTVT.

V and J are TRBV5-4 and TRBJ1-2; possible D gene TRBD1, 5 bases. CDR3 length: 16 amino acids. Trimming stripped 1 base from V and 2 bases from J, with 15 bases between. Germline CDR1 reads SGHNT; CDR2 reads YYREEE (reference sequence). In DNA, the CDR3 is TGTGCCAGCAGCTTGCGTGGGGGTCTCCCCAACTATGGCTACACCTTC. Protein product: CASSLRGGLPNYGYTF.

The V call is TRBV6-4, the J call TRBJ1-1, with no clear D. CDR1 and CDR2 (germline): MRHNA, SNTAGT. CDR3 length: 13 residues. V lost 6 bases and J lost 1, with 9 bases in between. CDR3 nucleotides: TGTGCCAGCAGCATAACAGAGAACACTGAAGCTTTCTTT. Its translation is CASSITENTEAFF.

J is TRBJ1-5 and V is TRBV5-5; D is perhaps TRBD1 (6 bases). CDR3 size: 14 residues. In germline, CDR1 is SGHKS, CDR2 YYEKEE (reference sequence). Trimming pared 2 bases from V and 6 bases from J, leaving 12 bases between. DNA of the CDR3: TGTGCCAGCAGCTTTCAGGGGCAGGGTCAGCCCCAGCATTTT. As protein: CASSFQGQGQPQHF.

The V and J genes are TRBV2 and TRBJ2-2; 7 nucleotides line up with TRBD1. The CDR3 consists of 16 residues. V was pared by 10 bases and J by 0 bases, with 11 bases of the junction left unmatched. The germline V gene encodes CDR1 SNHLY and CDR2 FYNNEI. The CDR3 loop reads CANRQGPNANTGELFF. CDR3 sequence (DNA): TGTGCCAACCGACAGGGCCCTAACGCGAACACCGGGGAGCTGTTTTTT.

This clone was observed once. As DNA, the CDR3 is TGTGCCAGCAGCTTAGTTCGGCTAGCGGTATACAATGAGCAGTTCTTC. It specifies CASSLVRLAVYNEQFF. The rearrangement uses TRBV7-2 and TRBJ2-1; 7 nucleotides agree with TRBD2. The junction had 7 bases not matched to a gene; V was cut back by 1 base and J by 4 bases. The germline V gene encodes CDR1 SGHTA and CDR2 FQGNSA. The CDR3 runs 16 residues.

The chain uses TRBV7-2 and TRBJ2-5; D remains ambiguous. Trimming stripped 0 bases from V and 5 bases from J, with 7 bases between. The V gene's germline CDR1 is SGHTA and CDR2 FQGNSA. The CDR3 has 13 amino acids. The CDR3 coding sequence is TGTGCCAGCAGCTTAGCGTGGGGTGAGACCCAGTACTTC. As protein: CASSLAWGETQYF.

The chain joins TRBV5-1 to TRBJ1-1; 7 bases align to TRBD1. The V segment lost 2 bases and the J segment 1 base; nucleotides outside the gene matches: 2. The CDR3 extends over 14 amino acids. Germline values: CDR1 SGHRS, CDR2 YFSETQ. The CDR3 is CASSFGTANTEAFF. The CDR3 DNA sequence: TGCGCCAGCAGCTTCGGGACAGCGAACACTGAAGCTTTCTTT.

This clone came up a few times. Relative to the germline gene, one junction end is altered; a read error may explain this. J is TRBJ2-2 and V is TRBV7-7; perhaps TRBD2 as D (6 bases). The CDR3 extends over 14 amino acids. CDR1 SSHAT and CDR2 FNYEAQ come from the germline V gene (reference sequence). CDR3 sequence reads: CASSLYGGTGELFF. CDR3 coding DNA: TGTGCTAGCAGCTTATACGGGGGCACCGGGGAGCTGTTTTTT.

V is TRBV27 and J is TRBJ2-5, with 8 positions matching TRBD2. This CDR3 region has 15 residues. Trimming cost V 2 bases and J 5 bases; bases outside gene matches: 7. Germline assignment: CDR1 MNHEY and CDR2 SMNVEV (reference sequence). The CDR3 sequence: CASSLSPGGAETQYF. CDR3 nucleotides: TGTGCCAGCAGTTTAAGCCCGGGAGGGGCGGAGACCCAGTACTTC.

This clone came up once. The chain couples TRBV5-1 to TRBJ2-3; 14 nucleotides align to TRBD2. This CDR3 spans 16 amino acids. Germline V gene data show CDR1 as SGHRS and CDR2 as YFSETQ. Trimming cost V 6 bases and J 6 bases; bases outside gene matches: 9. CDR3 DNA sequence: TGCGCCAGCACCCAGGCGACTAGCGGGAGGGTTGATACGCAGTATTTT. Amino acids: CASTQATSGRVDTQYF.

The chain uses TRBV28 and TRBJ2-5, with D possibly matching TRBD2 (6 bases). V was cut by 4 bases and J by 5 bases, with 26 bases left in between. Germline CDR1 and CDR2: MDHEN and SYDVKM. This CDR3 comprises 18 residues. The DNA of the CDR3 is TGTGCCAGCAGTTCCCCCAAAAAAACGACTAGTTTTACGGAGACCCAGTACTTC. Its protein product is CASSSPKKTTSFTETQYF.

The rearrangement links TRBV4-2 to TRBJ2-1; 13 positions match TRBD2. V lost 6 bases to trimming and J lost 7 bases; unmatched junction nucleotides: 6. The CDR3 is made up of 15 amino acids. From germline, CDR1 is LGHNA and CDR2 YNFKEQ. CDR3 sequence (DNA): TGTGCCAGCAGTAGAACTAGCGGGAGGGGGAATGAGCAGTTCTTC. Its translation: CASSRTSGRGNEQFF.

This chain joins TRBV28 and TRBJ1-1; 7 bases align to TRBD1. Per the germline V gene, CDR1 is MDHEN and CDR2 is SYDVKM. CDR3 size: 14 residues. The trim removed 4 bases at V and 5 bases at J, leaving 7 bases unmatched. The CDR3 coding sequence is TGTGCCAGCAGTTCCAACAGGGGAAGGACTGAAGCTTTCTTT. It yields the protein CASSSNRGRTEAFF.

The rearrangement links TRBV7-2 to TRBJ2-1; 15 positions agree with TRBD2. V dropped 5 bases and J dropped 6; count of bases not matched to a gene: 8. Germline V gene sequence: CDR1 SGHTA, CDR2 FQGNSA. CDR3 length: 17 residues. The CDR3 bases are TGTGCCAGCAGCCCCAAGCCGGGACTAGCGGGAGGCAATGAGCAGTTCTTC. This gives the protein CASSPKPGLAGGNEQFF.